One and the same sample provided the 30 T cell receptor beta chains below, sequenced in a study of HIV-infected patients and healthy controls. About 540 ng RNA was reverse transcribed with alpha and beta constant-region primers. Each of the alpha and beta chains got its own library through chain-specific third strand synthesis with indices. TCRdb analysed the 5' RACE reads with MiXCR anew, one entry per CDR3 protein. The sample consists of 6,600 or so distinct CDR3 sequences, under 9.5% of them appearing once. Antiretroviral therapy had run roughly three months, about 14 weeks, before follow-up blood collection. All unsorted peripheral T cells were captured because whole blood was used without fractionation. The specimen was blood, collected during antiretroviral therapy. Receptors originate from an adult with HIV infection.

In this sample, this clonotype turned up many times. The J gene is TRBJ2-7, the V gene TRBV5-6, with D maybe TRBD1 (6 bases). V was clipped by 1 base and J by 0 bases, with 14 bases between them. The CDR3 extends over 16 amino acids. Germline CDR1 SGHDT, CDR2 YYEEEE. The CDR3 DNA reads TGTGCCAGCAGCTTGCCTGGGACATTCAACTCCTACGAGCAGTACTTC. It translates to CASSLPGTFNSYEQYF.

In this sample, this clonotype is medium-sized (0.01 to 0.1%). J is TRBJ1-5 and V is TRBV3-1; D is uncertain. CDR1 is LGHDT, CDR2 YNNKEL, per germline (reference sequence). This CDR3 has 16 residues. Trimming shortened V by 0 bases and J by 3 bases, and 12 bases separated the two germline ends. The CDR3 coding sequence is TGTGCCAGCAGCCAAGACGGACCGGAATACAATCAGCCCCAGCATTTT. Translating it yields CASSQDGPEYNQPQHF.

This clonotype was seen many times. The CDR3, as DNA: TGCAGCGTGGGGGACGGATCCTACGAGCAGTACTTC. Protein product: CSVGDGSYEQYF. V is TRBV29-1 and J is TRBJ2-7, with D perhaps given as TRBD1 or TRBD2 (5 bases each). The V end lost 6 bases, the J end lost 1 base, and 10 bases lay between the germline ends. In germline, CDR1 is SQVTM, CDR2 ANQGSEA. There are 12 residues in the CDR3.

The sample holds many counts of this clonotype. The genes are TRBV19 and TRBJ2-6; 8 positions agree with TRBD1. The V segment lost 10 bases and the J segment 0 bases; nucleotides outside the gene matches: 11. The CDR3 contains 17 residues. The germline V gene encodes CDR1 LNHDA and CDR2 SQIVND (reference sequence). CDR3 residues: CATLSGTGFSGANVLTF. CDR3 nucleotides: TGTGCCACACTTTCCGGGACAGGATTCTCTGGGGCCAACGTCCTGACTTTC.

This clonotype appeared many times. V is TRBV20-1 and J is TRBJ2-4; 11 bases fit TRBD1. Germline V lookup: CDR1 DFQATT, CDR2 SNEGSKA (reference sequence). This CDR3 is built from 19 residues. V was clipped by 0 bases and J by 4 bases; unmatched bases: 14. CDR3 in DNA: TGCAGTGCTAGAGATCGGACAGGGGGCATGCAGTGGACAAAAAACATTCAGTACTTC. This translates into CSARDRTGGMQWTKNIQYF.

Sample share makes this clonotype medium-sized. V usage is TRBV5-5 and J usage is TRBJ1-3; D unclear. The CDR3 has 17 amino acids. The germline V gene encodes CDR1 SGHKS and CDR2 YYEKEE (reference sequence). V was pared by 3 bases and J by 0 bases, with 16 bases between. CDR3 in DNA: TGTGCCAGCAGCTCCTTTTTTATGGGAAGCTCTGGAAACACCATATATTTT. Translation: CASSSFFMGSSGNTIYF.

By sample fraction, this clonotype is medium-sized. The CDR3 region is CASSRSPMATGMNTEAFF. CDR3 nucleotide sequence: TGTGCCAGCTCACGGAGTCCGATGGCGACAGGGATGAACACTGAAGCTTTCTTT. The rearrangement links TRBV18 to TRBJ1-1, with 7 positions matching TRBD1. V lost 4 bases, J lost 0 bases, and 14 bases stayed unmatched. The CDR3 runs 18 residues. Germline-derived CDR1 and CDR2 are KGHSH and LQKENI.

The table lists this clonotype with many counts. The chain uses TRBV11-2 and TRBJ1-2; TRBD1 matches at 11 bases. Germline V gene data show CDR1 as SGHAT and CDR2 as FQNNGV. There are 16 residues in the CDR3. The V and J ends lost 8 bases and 4 bases, in that order; junction bases with no gene match: 12. In DNA, the CDR3 is TGTGCCAGCGAAACTCCGGGACAGGGGGTGGCCTATGGCTACACCTTC. This gives the protein CASETPGQGVAYGYTF.

In this sample, this clonotype is medium-sized. J is TRBJ2-2 and V is TRBV28; 9 positions agree with TRBD1. This CDR3 contains 15 residues. Germline V gene data show CDR1 as MDHEN and CDR2 as SYDVKM. V trimming: 8 bases; J trimming: 2 bases; junction bases outside the gene matches: 6. CDR3 loop: CASGTGFENTGELFF. The CDR3, as DNA: TGTGCCAGCGGGACAGGGTTTGAAAACACCGGGGAGCTGTTTTTT.

In this sample, this clonotype turned up many times. CDR3 amino acids: CASSFRGRGLWGNSPLHF. The CDR3 coding sequence is TGTGCCAGCAGTTTTCGGGGCAGGGGTTTGTGGGGAAATTCACCCCTCCACTTT. This chain links TRBV27 with TRBJ1-6, with D perhaps matching TRBD1 (6 bases). The length of the CDR3 is 18 residues. CDR1 MNHEY and CDR2 SMNVEV come from the germline V gene (reference sequence). The V end lost 3 bases, the J end lost 7 bases, and 22 bases lay between the germline ends.

This chain joins TRBV12-3 or TRBV12-4 and TRBJ2-5, with TRBD2 matching over 7 bases. Trimming removed 6 bases from V and 7 bases from J; junction bases left unmatched: 5. The length of the CDR3 is 12 residues. The DNA for the CDR3 is TGTGCCAGCAGCCTGGGAGGGAGGACCCAGTACTTC. Residues: CASSLGGRTQYF.

By its share, this clonotype is medium-sized. The gene calls are TRBV28 and TRBJ1-6; no clear D gene. V lost 7 bases, J lost 3 bases, and 7 bases lay in between. Germline V gives CDR1 MDHEN, CDR2 SYDVKM. The CDR3 runs 13 residues. As DNA, the CDR3 is TGTGCCAGCAAGTCTGGCTATAATTCACCCCTCCACTTT. Encoded protein: CASKSGYNSPLHF.

This clonotype is medium-sized (0.01 to 0.1%) in the sample. V is TRBV2 and J is TRBJ2-1; either TRBD1 or TRBD2 may fit D (7 bases each). Germline CDR1 is SNHLY and CDR2 is FYNNEI. V shed 4 bases and J shed 4 bases, with 11 bases lying between them. The CDR3 is made up of 14 amino acids. The CDR3 loop is CASSGQGGYNEQFF. Written as DNA, the CDR3 is TGTGCCAGCAGTGGACAGGGAGGGTACAATGAGCAGTTCTTC.

By sample fraction, this clonotype is hyperexpanded (1% or more). This CDR3 reads CASSRTVNTEAFF. The CDR3 DNA reads TGTGCCAGCAGCCGTACAGTGAACACTGAAGCTTTCTTT. The chain joins TRBV14 to TRBJ1-1; D unresolved. The CDR3 is 13 residues long. V gave up 4 bases and J gave up 0 bases, with 6 bases separating them. Germline V gene data show CDR1 as SGHDN and CDR2 as FVKESK.

A note on this clonotype: A read error may be the cause here, since a much bigger clone is one base away. The chain recombines TRBV20-1 with TRBJ1-5; D gene unclear. CDR3 length: 14 amino acids. CDR1 is DFQATT and CDR2 is SNEGSKA in the germline V gene (reference sequence). V was clipped by 3 bases and J by 6 bases, with 15 bases between them. CDR3 region: CSASRDLGSQPQHF. DNA of the CDR3: TGCAGTGCTAGCCGCGACTTGGGCAGTCAGCCCCAGCATTTT.

This clonotype showed up many times. J is TRBJ1-1 and V is TRBV19, with D possibly being TRBD1 (5 bases). Trimming took 3 bases from V and 3 from J, leaving 8 bases between them. The CDR3 sequence is 13 residues long. CDR1 is LNHDA, CDR2 SQIVND, per germline (reference sequence). The CDR3 nucleotides read TGTGCCAGTAGTATTAAACAGGACACTGAAGCTTTCTTT. Protein product: CASSIKQDTEAFF.

This clonotype was picked up many times. This chain joins TRBV6-5 and TRBJ1-6; no clear D. Germline V CDR1 and CDR2: MNHEY, SVGAGI. The CDR3 loop spans 14 amino acids. Trimming shortened V by 4 bases and J by 5 bases, and 9 bases separated the two germline ends. This CDR3 reads CASSSISNNSPLHF. Written as DNA, the CDR3 is TGTGCCAGCAGTTCGATCAGCAATAATTCACCCCTCCACTTT.

In this sample, this clonotype turned up many times. Written as DNA, the CDR3 is TGCGCCAGCAGCAAGGACAGGGGAGCGGCAAATTCACCCCTCCACTTT. It translates to CASSKDRGAANSPLHF. The rearrangement uses TRBV5-1 and TRBJ1-6; 9 bases map to TRBD1. The CDR3 loop spans 16 amino acids. The germline V gene has CDR1 SGHRS and CDR2 YFSETQ. V gave up 4 bases and J gave up 7 bases; unmatched junction bases: 9.

This clonotype was picked up many times. The rearrangement joins TRBV20-1 to TRBJ1-2; 8 bases map to TRBD1. Germline loops: CDR1 DFQATT, CDR2 SNEGSKA (reference sequence). V was clipped by 5 bases and J by 6 bases; unmatched bases: 17. The CDR3 covers 16 residues. This CDR3 reads CSAPAGSTGEMDGYTF. CDR3 sequence (DNA): TGCAGTGCTCCCGCGGGTTCGACAGGGGAAATGGATGGCTACACCTTC.

In its sample, this clonotype ranks as medium-sized. This chain links TRBV5-1 with TRBJ2-6; TRBD1 matches at 8 bases. Germline CDR1 reads SGHRS; CDR2 reads YFSETQ. The CDR3 is made up of 18 amino acids. V lost 3 bases and J lost 2; bases outside the gene matches: 10. The CDR3 is CASSWKDRVNTGANVLTF. The CDR3 DNA sequence: TGCGCCAGCAGCTGGAAGGACAGGGTTAATACTGGGGCCAACGTCCTGACTTTC. Drawing the rest from reference TRBV5-1 and TRBJ2-6, the complete variable domain is KAGVTQTPRYLIKTRGQQVTLSCSPISGHRSVSWYQQTPGQGLQFLFEYFSETQRNKGNFPGRFSGRQFSNSRSEMNVSTLELGDSALYLCASSWKDRVNTGANVLTFGAGSRLTVL.

This clonotype ranks as medium-sized. The rearrangement links TRBV11-2 to TRBJ1-1; TRBD1 matches 7 bases. This CDR3 region has 14 residues. Germline V gene data show CDR1 as SGHAT and CDR2 as FQNNGV. The junction had 9 bases not matched to a gene; V was cut back by 5 bases and J by 6 bases. This CDR3 reads CASSKTGVRAEAFF. Here the CDR3 DNA reads TGTGCCAGCAGCAAAACAGGGGTTCGCGCTGAAGCTTTCTTT.

This clonotype was detected many times. This chain connects TRBV19 to TRBJ1-6, with a tentative D call TRBD1 (6 bases). The germline CDR1 and CDR2 sequences are LNHDA and SQIVND (reference sequence). The CDR3 is 14 amino acids. The germline V and J ends were trimmed by 6 bases and 5 bases, with 11 bases remaining between them. CDR3 in DNA: TGTGCCAGTAGACCGGGACAACATAATTCACCCCTCCACTTT. This codes for CASRPGQHNSPLHF.

This clonotype is deemed medium-sized (0.01 to 0.1%). The chain employs TRBV15 and TRBJ2-2; 7 nucleotides line up with TRBD1. This CDR3 is 17 amino acids long. V trimming: 0 bases; J trimming: 2 bases; junction bases outside the gene matches: 6. The germline CDR1 and CDR2 sequences are LNHNV and YYDKDF (reference sequence). The CDR3 sequence: CATSRDYTGVNTGELFF. As DNA, the CDR3 is TGTGCCACCAGCAGAGATTATACAGGGGTCAACACCGGGGAGCTGTTTTTT.

This clonotype was observed at least ten times. The rearrangement links TRBV7-2 to TRBJ1-6, with D possibly being TRBD1 (6 bases). V was cut by 5 bases and J by 10 bases, with 12 bases left in between. Germline assignment: CDR1 SGHTA and CDR2 FQGNSA. The CDR3 extends over 13 amino acids. CDR3 sequence (DNA): TGTGCCAGCAGCCCCCTACAGGGATCACCCCTCCACTTT. Translated, it gives CASSPLQGSPLHF.

Ten or more counts support this clonotype. The chain is built from TRBV4-3 and TRBJ2-1, with D tentatively TRBD2 (5 bases). V was trimmed by 5 bases and J by 3 bases, leaving 11 bases between them. The CDR3 is 14 amino acids. Germline loops: CDR1 LGHNA, CDR2 YSLEER. CDR3 sequence: CASSAYRDYNEQFF. The CDR3 coding sequence is TGCGCCAGCAGCGCTTACCGGGACTACAATGAGCAGTTCTTC.

This clonotype appeared many times. This rearrangement joins TRBV7-2 to TRBJ1-1, with TRBD1 as a possible D gene (5 bases). CDR3 length: 12 amino acids. With 2 bases removed from V and 6 bases from J, the gap between germline ends came to 7 bases. Per the germline V gene, CDR1 is SGHTA and CDR2 is FQGNSA. The DNA of the CDR3 is TGTGCCAGCAGCTTAATGGGGGCTGAAGCTTTCTTT. This gives the protein CASSLMGAEAFF. The complete variable domain, with remaining parts taken from reference TRBV7-2 and TRBJ1-1, reads GAGVSQSPSNKVTEKGKDVELRCDPISGHTALYWYRQSLGQGLEFLIYFQGNSAPDKSGLPSDRFSAERTGGSVSTLTIQRTQQEDSAVYLCASSLMGAEAFFGQGTRLTVV.

This clonotype was detected many times. The chain couples TRBV7-2 to TRBJ2-3, with 15 bases aligning to TRBD2. This CDR3 comprises 16 residues. The ends lost 6 bases at V and 5 bases at J; junction bases unmatched: 6. Germline V CDR1 and CDR2: SGHTA, FQGNSA. The CDR3 sequence is CASRLGLAGGRDTQYF. The CDR3 DNA reads TGTGCCAGCAGATTGGGACTAGCGGGAGGCAGAGATACGCAGTATTTT.

Within the sample, this clonotype is medium-sized. Its ends do not fully match the called genes, so a read error is possible. This rearrangement joins TRBV28 to TRBJ1-3; D call uncertain. CDR1 MDHEN and CDR2 SYDVKM come from the germline V gene. The CDR3 totals 13 residues. The DNA of the CDR3 is TGCGTTCTCTCGTGGACCTCTGGAAACACCATATATTTT. It translates to CVLSWTSGNTIYF.

This clonotype was seen at least ten times. This chain links TRBV10-3 with TRBJ1-5; D is unresolved. Deletions cut 4 bases from V and 6 bases from J, with 10 bases between. The length of the CDR3 is 13 residues. The V gene's germline CDR1 is ENHRY and CDR2 SYGVKD. CDR3 sequence reads: CAISVNGVQPQHF. The DNA of the CDR3 is TGTGCCATCAGTGTCAATGGGGTTCAGCCCCAGCATTTT.

The rearrangement uses TRBV29-1 and TRBJ1-1; tentative D call: TRBD1 (6 bases). Trimming removed 7 bases from V and 4 bases from J, with 16 bases in between. Germline-derived CDR1 and CDR2 are SQVTM and ANQGSEA. The CDR3 is 13 amino acids. The CDR3 DNA reads TGCAGCGGGGGGGGCACCACGGGCACTGAAGCTTTCTTT. Its translation is CSGGGTTGTEAFF.